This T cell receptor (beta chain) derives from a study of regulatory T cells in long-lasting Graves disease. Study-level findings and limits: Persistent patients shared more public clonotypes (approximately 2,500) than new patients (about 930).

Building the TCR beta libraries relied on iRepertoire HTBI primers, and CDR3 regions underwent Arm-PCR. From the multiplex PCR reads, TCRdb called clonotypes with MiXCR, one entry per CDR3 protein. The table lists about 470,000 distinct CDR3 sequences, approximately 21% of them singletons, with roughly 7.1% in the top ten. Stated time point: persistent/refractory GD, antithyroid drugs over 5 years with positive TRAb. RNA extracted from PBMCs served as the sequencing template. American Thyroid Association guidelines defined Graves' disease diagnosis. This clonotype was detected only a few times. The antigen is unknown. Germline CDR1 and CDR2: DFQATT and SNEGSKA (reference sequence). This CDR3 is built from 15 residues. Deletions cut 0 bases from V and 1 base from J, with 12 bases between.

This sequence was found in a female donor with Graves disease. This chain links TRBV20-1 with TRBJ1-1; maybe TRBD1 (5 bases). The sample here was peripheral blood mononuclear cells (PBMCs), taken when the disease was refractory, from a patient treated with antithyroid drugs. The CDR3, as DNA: TGCAGTGCTAGAGATCTAGGACAATCGAACACTGAAGCTTTCTTT. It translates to CSARDLGQSNTEAFF.